Below, one T cell receptor beta chain is given with its context. The CDR3 has 13 amino acids. V was trimmed by 3 bases and J by 6 bases, leaving 14 bases between them. Germline V CDR1 and CDR2: DFQATT, SNEGSKA (reference sequence). TCRdb's table, derived via immunoSEQ multiplex PCR, lists solely in-frame clones and lacks some. The table includes fewer than 400,000 clones, about 91% detected once. The record originates from a study of Ad26.COV2.S vaccination and SARS-CoV-2 variants. Study as a whole: Intramuscularly, Ad26.COV2.S was given either once or twice, 56 days apart.

The treatment was: approximately 18 received Ad26.COV2.S at low or high dose, single or two shots; about 5 received placebo; per-sample allocation not given. Collection of samples fell on day 63 after the first vaccine or placebo injection. The source material was peripheral blood, sampled in a trial of Ad26.COV2.S vaccine versus placebo. V is TRBV20-1 and J is TRBJ1-1; D is perhaps TRBD1 (5 bases). This receptor was identified in a person aged 18 to 65 who received the Ad26.COV2.S COVID-19 vaccine or a placebo. The CDR3 loop is CSASGWGSAEAFF. The CDR3 DNA reads TGCAGTGCTAGTGGCTGGGGGAGCGCTGAAGCTTTCTTT.